This TCR beta chain was obtained from a study of identical twins. V shed 0 bases and J 5 bases; nucleotides not matched to a gene: 2. Per germline, CDR1 SGHRS and CDR2 YFSETQ. The CDR3 extends over 15 amino acids. This clonotype was detected ten times or more. Using its own MiXCR run on the 5' RACE reads, TCRdb lists one record per CDR3 protein. The sample lists approximately 410,000 distinct CDR3 sequences; roughly 18% were seen once. The clonotype comes from a man aged 50-60 years in good health. Input material: naive T cells sorted from blood. V gene TRBV5-1 combines with J gene TRBJ2-2, with TRBD1 matching 9 bases. CDR3 amino acids: CASSLGTGATGELFF. The CDR3 DNA is TGCGCCAGCAGCTTGGGGACAGGGGCGACCGGGGAGCTGTTTTTT.